The following is a T cell receptor beta chain sequence with its context. The record originates from a study of OX40 agonist ivuxolimab in advanced cancers. Libraries were prepared by immunoSEQ multiplex PCR; TCRdb keeps only in-frame clonotypes and omits some of them. The data show tens of thousands of clones, about 80% seen once. The sequence came from an adult with an advanced solid tumor such as melanoma, head and neck, liver or kidney cancer. The source material was CD4+ or CD8+ T cells sorted from blood, sampled in a trial of the OX40 agonist ivuxolimab.

This CDR3 is CSVGTSHEQFF. DNA of the CDR3: TGCAGCGTGGGGACTAGCCATGAGCAGTTCTTC. The gene calls are TRBV29-1 and TRBJ2-1; TRBD2 matches at 9 bases. After removal of 6 bases from V and 8 bases from J, the junction contained 2 bases not matched to a gene. The CDR3 has 11 amino acids. The germline gives CDR1 SQVTM, CDR2 ANQGSEA.